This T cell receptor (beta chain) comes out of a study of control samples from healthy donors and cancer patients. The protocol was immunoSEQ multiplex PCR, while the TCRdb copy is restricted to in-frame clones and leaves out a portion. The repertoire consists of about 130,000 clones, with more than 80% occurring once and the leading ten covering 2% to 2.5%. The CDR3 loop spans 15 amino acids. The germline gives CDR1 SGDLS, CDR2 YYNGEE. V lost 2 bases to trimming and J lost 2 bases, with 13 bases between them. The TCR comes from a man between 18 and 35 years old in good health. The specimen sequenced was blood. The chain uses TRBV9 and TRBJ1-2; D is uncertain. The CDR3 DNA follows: TGTGCCAGCAGCGTCGCTCCAGAAGACAACTATGGCTACACCTTC. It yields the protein CASSVAPEDNYGYTF.